These 21 T cell receptor beta chains came from one sample sequenced in a study of T cell clonality in common variable immunodeficiency. Study conclusions and caveats: Common variable immunodeficiency TCR beta sequences reportedly had fewer deletions and N-nucleotide insertions.

The data were produced by immunoSEQ multiplex PCR, yet TCRdb's version contains in-frame clones alone and is incomplete. Reported are 15,000 to 17,000 clones; the ten largest clones contain approximately 4.4%. These receptors are not linked to any known antigen. Material for sequencing was peripheral blood mononuclear cells. These receptors originate from a human donor with common variable immunodeficiency.

Comment on this clone: Read coverage stops 3 residues before the CDR3 terminus; the germline J gene supplies the remainder. The chain is built from TRBV2 and TRBJ2-5; 8 bases match TRBD1. Per the germline V gene, CDR1 is SNHLY and CDR2 is FYNNEI. There are 14 residues in the CDR3. V lost 6 bases and J lost 1; bases outside the gene matches: 4. The sequenced part of the CDR3 DNA is TGTGCCAGCAGGGAGGACAGGGTCCAAGAGACC. Amino acid sequence: CASREDRVQET. The full-length CDR3 reads as CASREDRVQETQYF. Drawing the rest from reference TRBV2 and TRBJ2-5, the complete variable domain is EPEVTQTPSHQVTQMGQEVILRCVPISNHLYFYWYRQILGQKVEFLVSFYNNEISEKSEIFDDQFSVERPDGSNFTLKIRSTKLEDSAMYFCASREDRVQETQYFGPGTRLLVL.

With respect to this clone: From the germline J gene comes the end of the CDR3, since the read stops 3 residues before it. J is TRBJ1-6 and V is TRBV7-9; maybe TRBD1 (5 bases). This CDR3 region has 14 residues. Per germline, CDR1 SEHNR and CDR2 FQNEAQ (reference sequence). With 5 bases removed from V and 10 bases from J, the gap between germline ends came to 15 bases. The CDR3 spells CASSGTGLGSPLHF. Partial CDR3 DNA: TGTGCCAGCAGCGGAACAGGTCTTGGATCACCC.

To note about this clone: The read falls 3 residues short of the CDR3 end, and the missing part is taken from the germline J gene. This rearrangement joins TRBV19 to TRBJ1-1; 7 positions match TRBD1. In germline, CDR1 is LNHDA, CDR2 SQIVND (reference sequence). With 5 bases clipped from V and 7 bases from J, the junction kept 4 bases outside the gene matches. This CDR3 comprises 12 residues. The sequenced CDR3 bases are TGTGCCAGTAGTCTGACAGGGATTGAA. Amino acid sequence: CASSLTGIE. The whole CDR3 is CASSLTGIEAFF.

In regard to this clone: Read sequence stops 3 residues before the CDR3 end, and the germline J gene provides the missing end. The chain combines TRBV29-1 with TRBJ1-4; tentatively, D is TRBD1 (6 bases). This CDR3 has 14 residues. CDR1 is SQVTM, CDR2 ANQGSEA, per germline. The ends were cut back, 7 bases at V and 5 bases at J, with 17 bases in the middle. The covered CDR3 bases are TGCAGCGCCCAAGGGGGAGAGCTCAATGAAAAA. This translates into CSAQGGELNEK. The whole CDR3 is CSAQGGELNEKLFF.

Concerning this clone: The CDR3 end is not reached by the read, which stops 3 residues before it; the germline J gene fills it in. The chain employs TRBV7-2 and TRBJ2-7; tentatively, D is TRBD1 (7 bases). V lost 6 bases and J 5 bases, leaving 17 bases between the germline ends. CDR1 is SGHTA, CDR2 FQGNSA, per germline. The CDR3 length is 14 residues. The part of the CDR3 DNA that was read is TGTGCCAGCAGACGGCCAGGGGGGTCTGACGAG. Translating gives CASRRPGGSDE. The entire CDR3 sequence reads CASRRPGGSDEQYF.

Judged by frequency, this clone is medium-sized. The CDR3 is cut off 3 residues early in the read; its end comes from the germline J gene. The rearrangement links TRBV18 to TRBJ2-7; D remains ambiguous. The germline V gene has CDR1 KGHSH and CDR2 LQKENI. This CDR3 spans 12 amino acids. V gave up 0 bases and J gave up 5 bases, with 5 bases separating them. The CDR3 here is CASSPPSDEQYF. CDR3 bases read: TGTGCCAGCTCACCACCGAGCGACGAG.

With respect to this clone: The missing CDR3 end, 3 residues past where the read stops, is filled in from the germline J gene. V and J are TRBV5-1 and TRBJ2-5; TRBD1 aligns across 7 bases. CDR3 size: 14 residues. Looked up from germline, CDR1 is SGHRS and CDR2 is YFSETQ. The V gene end was trimmed by 0 bases and the J gene end by 5 bases; junction bases not matched to a gene: 4. The CDR3 here is CASSLVGGGETQYF. The CDR3 DNA, read in part, is TGCGCCAGCAGCTTGGTAGGGGGCGGGGAGACC.

In regard to this clone: The read ends 3 residues shy of where the CDR3 ends; the end is completed using the germline J gene. The genes are TRBV7-3 and TRBJ1-1; 7 nucleotides align to TRBD1. CDR3 length equals 18 residues. Germline trimming cut 2 bases from V and 0 bases from J; bases unmatched to any gene: 12. Germline V gene lookup returns CDR1 SGHTA and CDR2 FQGTGA. CDR3 residues: CASSLLSAGGQVNTEAFF. The CDR3 DNA, read in part, is TGTGCCAGCAGCTTACTCTCGGCGGGTGGACAGGTGAACACTGAA.

With respect to this clone: The sequence runs out 3 residues before the end of the CDR3; the remainder is reconstructed from the germline J gene. The chain joins TRBV18 to TRBJ2-2; D gene ambiguous. The CDR3 sequence is 15 residues long. Trimming left V 5 bases short and J 5 bases short, with 15 bases between. Germline V gives CDR1 KGHSH, CDR2 LQKENI. The CDR3: CASSVLSLTTGELFF. The DNA read from the CDR3 is TGTGCCAGCTCAGTCCTGTCTCTTACTACCGGGGAG. Full variable domain (missing parts from reference TRBV18 and TRBJ2-2): NAGVMQNPRHLVRRRGQEARLRCSPMKGHSHVYWYRQLPEEGLKFMVYLQKENIIDESGMPKERFSAEFPKEGPSILRIQQVVRGDSAAYFCASSVLSLTTGELFFGEGSRLTVL.

A note on this clone: With the read ending 3 residues before the CDR3 end, the germline J gene is used to fill in that end. This chain joins TRBV19 and TRBJ2-4; no firm D call. The CDR3 is 16 amino acids. V lost 0 bases, J lost 5 bases, and 14 bases lay in between. Germline lookup yields CDR1 LNHDA and CDR2 SQIVND (reference sequence). The CDR3 protein is CASSIDASSSQNIQYF. The part of the CDR3 DNA that was read is TGTGCCAGTAGTATAGATGCTAGTTCCTCCCAAAACATT.

As to this clone: The read ends 3 residues early relative to the CDR3; the germline J gene fills the gap. The genes are TRBV20-1 and TRBJ2-7; TRBD1 agrees at 7 bases. With V trimmed by 4 bases and J by 2 bases, 8 bases remained unmatched. The CDR3 sequence is 14 residues long. Per the germline V gene, CDR1 is DFQATT and CDR2 is SNEGSKA (reference sequence). The CDR3: CSAKKGAGAYEQYF. The part of the CDR3 DNA that was read is TGCAGTGCTAAAAAGGGGGCAGGAGCCTACGAG.

This clone ranks as medium-sized in terms of frequency. The read terminates 3 residues ahead of where the CDR3 ends, so the germline J gene completes it. The rearrangement links TRBV12-5 to TRBJ1-1; D gene uncertain. CDR1 and CDR2 from the germline V gene are LGHNT and FRNRAP. CDR3 length: 14 residues. Trimming left V 2 bases short and J 4 bases short, with 11 bases between. CDR3 DNA (partial): TGTGCTAGTGGTTTGAGTCAGAAGAGCACTGAA. It encodes CASGLSQKSTE. The whole CDR3 sequence reads CASGLSQKSTEAFF.

About this clone itself: The CDR3 goes on 3 residues after the read ends, and that part is filled in from the germline J gene. The rearrangement joins TRBV2 to TRBJ1-1; 7 nucleotides line up with TRBD1. Unmatched junction bases numbered 1, after V lost 6 bases and J lost 0 bases. The germline CDR1 and CDR2 sequences are SNHLY and FYNNEI. This CDR3 contains 13 residues. The CDR3 loop is CASRGQMNTEAFF. The CDR3 bases that were read are TGTGCCAGCAGGGGACAGATGAACACTGAA.

With regard to this clone: The read gets to within 3 residues of the CDR3 end, and the germline J gene fills in the rest. The V and J genes are TRBV7-9 and TRBJ2-5, with 9 bases that match TRBD1. The V gene's germline CDR1 is SEHNR and CDR2 FQNEAQ (reference sequence). The CDR3 runs to 15 residues. The V gene end was trimmed by 5 bases and the J gene end by 2 bases; junction bases not matched to a gene: 6. The CDR3 protein is CASSGWTGAQETQYF. The CDR3 DNA, read in part, is TGTGCCAGCAGCGGATGGACAGGGGCGCAAGAGACC.

To note about this clone: The read ends 3 residues shy of where the CDR3 ends; the end is completed using the germline J gene. This chain links TRBV30 with TRBJ2-1, with D possibly matching TRBD1 (7 bases). V was clipped by 8 bases and J by 9 bases, with 14 bases between them. Germline V gives CDR1 GTSNPN, CDR2 SVGIG (reference sequence). The CDR3 consists of 11 residues. The CDR3 here is CAAQGGGEQFF. The covered CDR3 bases are TGTGCCGCCCAGGGGGGCGGTGAG. Supplemented by reference TRBV30 and TRBJ2-1, the full variable domain reads SQTIHQWPATLVQPVGSPLSLECTVEGTSNPNLYWYRQAAGRGLQLLFYSVGIGQISSEVPQNLSASRPQDRQFILSSKKLLLSDSGFYLCAAQGGGEQFFGPGTRLTVL.

Note on this clone: Read coverage stops 3 residues before the CDR3 terminus; the germline J gene supplies the remainder. V gene TRBV20-1 combines with J gene TRBJ2-3, with 8 bases fitting TRBD2. V trimming: 6 bases; J trimming: 6 bases; junction bases outside the gene matches: 8. Germline CDR1 is DFQATT and CDR2 is SNEGSKA (reference sequence). This CDR3 has 13 amino acids. Here the CDR3 reads CSAERELSDTQYF. CDR3 DNA (partial): TGCAGTGCGGAGCGGGAGTTATCGGATACG.

In regard to this clone: The read falls 3 residues short of the CDR3 end, and the missing part is taken from the germline J gene. The V and J genes are TRBV30 and TRBJ1-3; D perhaps matches TRBD1 (5 bases). This CDR3 is 13 amino acids long. Germline V gene sequence: CDR1 GTSNPN, CDR2 SVGIG (reference sequence). Trimming removed 4 bases from V and 0 bases from J, with 7 bases in between. The CDR3 region is CAWTGGSGNTIYF. Incomplete CDR3 DNA: TGTGCCTGGACCGGGGGCTCTGGAAACACC.

With regard to this clone: The read gets to within 3 residues of the CDR3 end, and the germline J gene fills in the rest. The chain links TRBV11-1 to TRBJ2-5, with 7 bases fitting TRBD1. J lost 2 bases, V lost 7 bases, and 4 bases had no gene match. The CDR3 totals 13 residues. Per germline, CDR1 SGHAT and CDR2 FQDESV (reference sequence). The covered CDR3 bases are TGTGCCAGCATGGCCAGGGGGCAAGAGACC. The encoded protein is CASMARGQET. The whole CDR3 region reads CASMARGQETQYF. Full variable domain (missing parts from reference TRBV11-1 and TRBJ2-5): EAEVAQSPRYKITEKSQAVAFWCDPISGHATLYWYRQILGQGPELLVQFQDESVVDDSQLPKDRFSAERLKGVDSTLKIQPAELGDSAMYLCASMARGQETQYFGPGTRLLVL.

As to this clone: Read sequence stops 3 residues before the CDR3 end, and the germline J gene provides the missing end. The J gene is TRBJ1-1, the V gene TRBV7-9; D gene uncertain. This CDR3 has 15 residues. Germline V gene lookup returns CDR1 SEHNR and CDR2 FQNEAQ (reference sequence). Between the trimmed V and J ends, which lost 1 base and 0 bases, there was a span of 9 bases. The CDR3 DNA, read in part, is TGTGCCAGCAGCTTAGGTCCCGCAGTGAACACTGAA. Its translation: CASSLGPAVNTE. The CDR3, in full, reads CASSLGPAVNTEAFF.

Details on this clone: Read sequence stops 3 residues before the CDR3 end, and the germline J gene provides the missing end. The V and J genes are TRBV30 and TRBJ1-2; 10 bases map to TRBD1. The CDR3 is 13 residues long. V gave up 2 bases and J gave up 4 bases; unmatched junction bases: 1. CDR1 and CDR2 (germline): GTSNPN, SVGIG (reference sequence). The CDR3 loop is CAWSRTGGYGYTF. Partial CDR3 DNA: TGTGCCTGGAGTCGGACAGGGGGCTATGGC.

Worth noting for this clone: The CDR3 end lies 3 residues beyond the end of the read and is filled in from the germline J gene. V is TRBV20-1 and J is TRBJ2-3; unclear D gene. Germline V gives CDR1 DFQATT, CDR2 SNEGSKA (reference sequence). Trimming removed 3 bases from V and 0 bases from J, with 16 bases in between. The CDR3 has 16 amino acids. CDR3 in amino acids: CSASMQVTSSTDTQYF. The sequenced part of the CDR3 DNA is TGCAGTGCTAGCATGCAGGTGACCTCTAGCACAGATACG.